This T cell receptor beta chain was captured by sequencing in a study of T cells in Graves' hyperthyroidism and ophthalmopathy. RNA transcripts provided the source from which TCR beta CDR3 regions were amplified. The study used the HTBI primer set for a first-round RT-PCR of the TCR CDR3. TCRdb re-called the multiplex PCR reads through MiXCR, storing one row per CDR3 protein. The table has hundreds of thousands of distinct CDR3 sequences, around a third seen once. CDR3 length: 13 amino acids. Trimming took 2 bases from V and 11 from J; bases not matched to a gene: 8. Germline V gene sequence: CDR1 MNHEY, CDR2 SVGAGI.

Sequenced sample: blood. The J gene is TRBJ1-1, the V gene TRBV6-5; TRBD1 matches at 7 bases. The sequence was collected from a woman aged 40 to 50 with Graves' hyperthyroidism. DNA for the CDR3: TGTGCCAGCAGTTACACGGAGGGGGCCTATGCTTTCTTT. Translating it yields CASSYTEGAYAFF.